This T cell receptor (beta chain) was documented in a study of identical twins. Findings and limits, study-wide: Insertions were reduced in abundant cord blood beta clonotypes but not in memory repertoires.

This clonotype was detected many times. Its antigen is as yet unknown. From the 5' RACE reads, TCRdb called clonotypes with MiXCR, one entry per CDR3 protein. The table records hundreds of thousands of distinct CDR3 sequences, 5.5% to 6.5% of them present only once. CDR3 length equals 18 residues. Trimming took off 2 bases at V and 3 bases at J, with 23 bases between the two ends. The receptor was isolated from a man between 18 and 29 years old in good health. V is TRBV12-3 or TRBV12-4 and J is TRBJ2-7; D uncertain. Sequenced: naive T cells sorted from blood. CDR3 sequence reads: CASSLMRLSWAPGYEQYF. CDR3 nucleotide sequence: TGTGCCAGCAGTTTAATGCGTCTTTCTTGGGCCCCGGGCTACGAGCAGTACTTC.